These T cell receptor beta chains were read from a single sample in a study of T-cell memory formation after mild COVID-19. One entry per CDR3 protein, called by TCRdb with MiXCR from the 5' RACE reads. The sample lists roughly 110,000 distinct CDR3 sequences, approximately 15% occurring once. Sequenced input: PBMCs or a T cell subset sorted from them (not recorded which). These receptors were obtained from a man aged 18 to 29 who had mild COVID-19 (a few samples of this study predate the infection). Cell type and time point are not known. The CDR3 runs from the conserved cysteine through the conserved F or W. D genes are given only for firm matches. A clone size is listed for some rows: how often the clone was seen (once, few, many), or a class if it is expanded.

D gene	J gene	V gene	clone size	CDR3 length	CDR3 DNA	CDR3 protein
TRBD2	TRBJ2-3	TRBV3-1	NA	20	TGTGCCAGCAGCCAAGATCTTTGGAGACTAGCGGGGCTGAGTACAGATACGCAGTATTTT	CASSQDLWRLAGLSTDTQYF
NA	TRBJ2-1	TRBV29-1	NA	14	TGCAGCGTTGGGAATCCGCTCCCCTACAATGAGCAGTTCTTC	CSVGNPLPYNEQFF
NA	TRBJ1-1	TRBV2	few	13	TGTGCCAGCAGTGAAGGGGTGAACACTGAAGCTTTCTTT	CASSEGVNTEAFF
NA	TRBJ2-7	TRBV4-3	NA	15	TGCGCCAGCAGCCAAGACGGCACAAGCTCCTACGAGCAGTACTTC	CASSQDGTSSYEQYF
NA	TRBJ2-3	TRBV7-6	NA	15	TGTGCCAGCAACCCGGGTGGGGGCGTAACAGATACGCAGTATTTT	CASNPGGGVTDTQYF
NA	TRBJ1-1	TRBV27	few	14	TGTGCCAGCAGTTACTCTTTGGGGGCCCTTGAAGCTTTCTTT	CASSYSLGALEAFF
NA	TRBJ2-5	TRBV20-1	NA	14	TGCAGTGCTAGAATCAGGGCTTACCAAGAGACCCAGTACTTC	CSARIRAYQETQYF
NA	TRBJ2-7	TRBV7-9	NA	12	TGTGCCAGCAGCCTGGATGCCTACGAGCAGTACTTC	CASSLDAYEQYF
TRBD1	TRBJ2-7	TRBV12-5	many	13	TGTGCTAGTGGTTTGTGGACAGGTCGCGAGCAGTACTTC	CASGLWTGREQYF
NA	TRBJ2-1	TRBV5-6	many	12	TGTGCCAGCAGCAGCGACACTAATGAGCAGTTCTTC	CASSSDTNEQFF
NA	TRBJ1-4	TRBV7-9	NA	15	TGTGCCAGCAGCCAGGAGGTCGGGACGGGGGAAAAACTGTTTTTT	CASSQEVGTGEKLFF
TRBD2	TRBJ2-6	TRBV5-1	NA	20	TGCGCCAGCAGCTTTTCGGGACTAGCGGGGACCTCCTCTGGGGCCAACGTCCTGACTTTC	CASSFSGLAGTSSGANVLTF
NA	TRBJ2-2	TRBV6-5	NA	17	TGTGCCAGCAGTTACGCCCCCCAAGACATTTTCGCCGGGGAGCTGTTTTTT	CASSYAPQDIFAGELFF
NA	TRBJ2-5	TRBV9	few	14	TGTGCCAGCAGCCTTTTTGGACAGCAAGAGACCCAGTACTTC	CASSLFGQQETQYF
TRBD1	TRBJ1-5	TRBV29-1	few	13	TGCAGCGCACAGACAGGGGGAAGTCAGCCCCAGCATTTT	CSAQTGGSQPQHF
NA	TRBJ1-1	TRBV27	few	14	TGTGCCAGCAGTTTACAGGGGCGGGACACTGAAGCTTTCTTT	CASSLQGRDTEAFF
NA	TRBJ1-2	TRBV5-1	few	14	TGCGCCAGCAGCTTGCAGGGTTCTACCTATGGCTACACCTTC	CASSLQGSTYGYTF
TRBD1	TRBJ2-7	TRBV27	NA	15	TGTGCCAGCAGTATGACAGGGAGTGGAACCTCCGAGCAGTACTTC	CASSMTGSGTSEQYF
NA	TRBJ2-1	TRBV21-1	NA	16	TGTGCCAGCAGCAAGGGAGAACAGGGATGGCGCAATGAGCAGTTCTTC	CASSKGEQGWRNEQFF
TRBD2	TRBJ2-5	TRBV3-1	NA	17	TGTGCCAGCAGCCAAAAATCACTAGCGGGGGCAAAAGAGACCCAGTACTTC	CASSQKSLAGAKETQYF
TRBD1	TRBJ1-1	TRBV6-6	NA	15	TGTGCCAGCAGACTTAACAGGGGCCCGAACACTGAAGCTTTCTTT	CASRLNRGPNTEAFF
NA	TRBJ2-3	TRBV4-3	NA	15	TGCGCCAGCAGACCCGACGAGGGAAGGGGAGATACGCAGTATTTT	CASRPDEGRGDTQYF
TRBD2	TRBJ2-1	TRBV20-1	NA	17	TGCAGTGCTAGAGATTATGAACTAGCGGGGGCCCCGTCTGAGCAGTTCTTC	CSARDYELAGAPSEQFF
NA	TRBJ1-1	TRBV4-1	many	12	TGCGCCAGCAGCAGGGGGAACACTGAAGCTTTCTTT	CASSRGNTEAFF
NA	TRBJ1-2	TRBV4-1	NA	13	TGCGCCAGCAGCCACGAGACAGGCTATGGCTACACCTTC	CASSHETGYGYTF
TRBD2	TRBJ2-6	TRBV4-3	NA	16	TGCGCCAGCAGCCAAGATGGGGGGGCTGGGGCCAACGTCCTGACTTTC	CASSQDGGAGANVLTF
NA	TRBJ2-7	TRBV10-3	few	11	TGTGCCATCAAGGCTAGCTACGAGCAGTACTTC	CAIKASYEQYF
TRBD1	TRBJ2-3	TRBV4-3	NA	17	TGCGCCAGCGCCGGCGAGCAGGGACAGGGGGCGATGGATACGCAGTATTTT	CASAGEQGQGAMDTQYF
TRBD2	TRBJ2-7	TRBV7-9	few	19	TGTGCCAGCAGCCCGACCGGTGGTAGCGGGGGAGAGAGCTCCTACGAGCAGTACTTC	CASSPTGGSGGESSYEQYF
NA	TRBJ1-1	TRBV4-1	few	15	TGCGCCAGCAGCCGTGAGCGGGGGGTGAACACTGAAGCTTTCTTT	CASSRERGVNTEAFF
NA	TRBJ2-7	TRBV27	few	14	TGTGCCAGCAGTTTATCGGTCAGTTTCTACGAGCAGTACTTC	CASSLSVSFYEQYF
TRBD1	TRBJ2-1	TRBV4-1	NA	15	TGCGCCAGCAGACCCGGACAGGGGAACTACAATGAGCAGTTCTTC	CASRPGQGNYNEQFF
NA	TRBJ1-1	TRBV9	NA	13	TGTGCCAGCAACTATGAGGGGAACACTGAAGCTTTCTTT	CASNYEGNTEAFF
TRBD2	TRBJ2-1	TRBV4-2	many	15	TGTGCCAGCAGCCAAGCGGGGGGAAATTACAATGAGCAGTTCTTC	CASSQAGGNYNEQFF
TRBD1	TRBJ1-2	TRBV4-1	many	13	TGCGCCAGCAGCCGCGACAGGGGTGACGGCTACACCTTC	CASSRDRGDGYTF
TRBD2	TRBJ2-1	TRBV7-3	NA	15	TGTGCCAGCAGCTTAACTGCGGGGGGCCCCAATGAGCAGTTCTTC	CASSLTAGGPNEQFF
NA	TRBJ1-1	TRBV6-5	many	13	TGTGCCAGCTCCCTATGGCTAAACACTGAAGCTTTCTTT	CASSLWLNTEAFF
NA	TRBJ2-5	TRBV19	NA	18	TGTGCCAGTAGTATGCGGGTGTTGGGTAGAGACCCCCCGGGGACCCAGTACTTC	CASSMRVLGRDPPGTQYF
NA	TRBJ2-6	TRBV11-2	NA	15	TGTGCCAGCAGCTTATTAGGGCGCGGGGCCAACGTCCTGACTTTC	CASSLLGRGANVLTF
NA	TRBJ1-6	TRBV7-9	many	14	TGTGCCAGCAGCTTAGAACGGGGTACTTCACCCCTCCACTTT	CASSLERGTSPLHF